This entry lists 20 T cell receptor beta chains sequenced from one sample in a study of vaccination effects on CD4 cells after COVID-19. Under the ViraFEST assay, PBMC were stimulated with viral peptide pools so that antigen-specific CD4+ T cells expanded. Sequencing was performed afterwards. Following 10 days of culture, CD4+ T cells were isolated. Either the BNT162b2 or mRNA-1273 vaccine was given to participants in two doses. The antigens of these receptors remain unknown. The table came from immunoSEQ multiplex PCR; TCRdb's copy has only in-frame clones and leaves some out. The data contain tens of thousands of clones, around 80% of them singletons. Here the sequenced sample was CD4+ T cells from PBMCs cultured with HCoV-NL63 spike peptides, taken after COVID-19 vaccination. The receptors come from a human donor who received a COVID-19 vaccine. Some clones in this sample may be carry-over from other donors' samples.

A remark on this clone: The sample holds other DNA sequences that translate to the same CDR3. The rearrangement joins TRBV19 to TRBJ2-5; no reliable D call. V shed 6 bases and J shed 5 bases, with 7 bases lying between them. Germline CDR1 LNHDA, CDR2 SQIVND (reference sequence). This CDR3 contains 11 residues. CDR3 residues: CASRVGETQYF. CDR3 nucleotide sequence: TGTGCCAGTAGAGTTGGGGAGACCCAGTACTTC.

This clone was found a few times. The CDR3 here is CASSRPGDSNQPQHF. CDR3 DNA sequence: TGTGCCAGCAGCCGCCCAGGAGATAGCAATCAGCCCCAGCATTTT. The chain joins TRBV7-2 to TRBJ1-5; D call uncertain. Germline-derived CDR1 and CDR2 are SGHTA and FQGNSA. Trimming cost V 5 bases and J 0 bases, with 11 bases left between them. CDR3 size: 15 residues.

The chain joins TRBV27 to TRBJ1-1, with TRBD1 as a possible D gene (6 bases). CDR3 length equals 14 residues. The germline V and J ends were trimmed by 1 base and 5 bases, with 11 bases remaining between them. Germline V gene lookup returns CDR1 MNHEY and CDR2 SMNVEV (reference sequence). The chain's CDR3 is CASSLYTGSTEAFF. The CDR3 nucleotides read TGTGCCAGCAGTTTATATACAGGGTCTACTGAAGCTTTCTTT.

The V call is TRBV28, the J call TRBJ1-1; TRBD1 might be the D (5 bases). CDR3 size: 11 residues. From germline, CDR1 is MDHEN and CDR2 SYDVKM. V shed 3 bases and J shed 10 bases, with 9 bases lying between them. CDR3 loop: CASSLGRAAFF. Written as DNA, the CDR3 is TGTGCCAGCAGTTTGGGGCGGGCAGCTTTCTTT.

This chain connects TRBV5-1 to TRBJ2-5, with D perhaps TRBD1 (6 bases). The germline CDR1 and CDR2 sequences are SGHRS and YFSETQ. CDR3 size: 13 residues. V was cut by 4 bases and J by 5 bases, with 12 bases left in between. The CDR3 DNA is TGCGCCAGCAGCATAGGGGACACGGAGACCCAGTACTTC. Translating it yields CASSIGDTETQYF. The full variable domain, rest sourced from reference TRBV5-1 and TRBJ2-5, is KAGVTQTPRYLIKTRGQQVTLSCSPISGHRSVSWYQQTPGQGLQFLFEYFSETQRNKGNFPGRFSGRQFSNSRSEMNVSTLELGDSALYLCASSIGDTETQYFGPGTRLLVL.

The chain recombines TRBV11-3 with TRBJ2-2, with 7 bases aligning to TRBD2. CDR3 size: 14 residues. Germline V gives CDR1 SGHNT, CDR2 YENEEA. V gave up 9 bases and J gave up 6 bases; unmatched junction bases: 10. The CDR3 protein is CASSRGGSSGELFF. The CDR3 DNA reads as TGTGCCAGTTCTCGGGGCGGGAGCTCCGGGGAGCTGTTTTTT.

The genes are TRBV30 and TRBJ1-4; TRBD1 agrees at 8 bases. Germline CDR1 reads GTSNPN; CDR2 reads SVGIG (reference sequence). V shed 1 base, J shed 5 bases, and the junction held 18 bases outside the gene matches. This CDR3 contains 19 residues. The CDR3, as DNA: TGTGCCTGGAGTGGGGCTGCCGGGACAGGTCCTTCCGGGAATGAAAAACTGTTTTTT. It yields the protein CAWSGAAGTGPSGNEKLFF.

The gene calls are TRBV5-1 and TRBJ1-2; D unresolved. The CDR3 loop spans 14 amino acids. V was cut by 4 bases and J by 0 bases, with 10 bases left in between. The germline V gene has CDR1 SGHRS and CDR2 YFSETQ. The CDR3 protein is CASSPDPSNYGYTF. CDR3 bases: TGCGCCAGCAGCCCGGACCCTTCTAACTATGGCTACACCTTC.

The chain uses TRBV24-1 and TRBJ1-2, with D unclear. This CDR3 has 12 residues. Germline V lookup: CDR1 KGHDR, CDR2 SFDVKD. V lost 3 bases, J lost 8 bases, and 9 bases lay in between. CDR3 in amino acids: CATSDGREGYTF. For the CDR3, the DNA is TGTGCCACCAGTGATGGTAGGGAAGGCTACACCTTC.

V gene TRBV28 combines with J gene TRBJ2-5; TRBD2 matches 7 bases. The length of the CDR3 is 13 residues. The germline CDR1 and CDR2 sequences are MDHEN and SYDVKM. V shed 2 bases and J 6 bases; nucleotides not matched to a gene: 3. The CDR3 loop reads CASSLDGGKTQYF. CDR3 bases: TGTGCCAGCAGTTTAGACGGGGGGAAGACCCAGTACTTC.

For the CDR3, the DNA is TGTGCCAGCAGCTTGGTACTTAATAATTCACCCCTCCACTTT. It codes for CASSLVLNNSPLHF. The gene calls are TRBV5-6 and TRBJ1-6, with no clear D. Trimming removed 0 bases at V and 5 bases at J, with 6 bases between. Germline V gene sequence: CDR1 SGHDT, CDR2 YYEEEE. The length of the CDR3 is 14 residues.

This clone has just a few counts. J is TRBJ2-3 and V is TRBV5-4; D may match TRBD1 or TRBD2 (6 bases each). Germline V gives CDR1 SGHNT, CDR2 YYREEE (reference sequence). The CDR3 length is 14 residues. V gave up 4 bases and J gave up 3 bases, with 12 bases separating them. CDR3: CASSLGGPTDTQYF. CDR3 nucleotide sequence: TGTGCCAGCAGCCTGGGGGGCCCAACAGATACGCAGTATTTT.

This clone was counted a single time. This chain links TRBV2 with TRBJ1-4; D remains ambiguous. Trimming shortened V by 7 bases and J by 0 bases, and 9 bases separated the two germline ends. CDR3 length: 14 residues. Per germline, CDR1 SNHLY and CDR2 FYNNEI. This chain's CDR3 is CASNTYATNEKLFF. The CDR3, as DNA: TGTGCCAGCAACACTTACGCAACTAATGAAAAACTGTTTTTT.

The chain recombines TRBV28 with TRBJ1-2, with 11 bases matching TRBD1. The ends lost 11 bases at V and 4 bases at J; junction bases unmatched: 3. Germline V gene data show CDR1 as MDHEN and CDR2 as SYDVKM. The CDR3 has 12 amino acids. CDR3 nucleotide sequence: TGTGCCGGACAGGGGGCTGGCTATGGCTACACCTTC. Protein product: CAGQGAGYGYTF.

J is TRBJ2-7 and V is TRBV10-2, with D unclear. The ends were cut back, 7 bases at V and 0 bases at J, with 13 bases in the middle. CDR3 length: 14 residues. Germline CDR1 WSHSY, CDR2 SAAADI. Here the CDR3 DNA reads TGCGCCAGCAACCCGACCGCAAGCTCCTACGAGCAGTACGTC. This translates into CASNPTASSYEQYV.

This chain links TRBV18 with TRBJ2-3; tentative D call: TRBD2 (6 bases). Germline V gene sequence: CDR1 KGHSH, CDR2 LQKENI. This CDR3 comprises 14 residues. V lost 5 bases and J 3 bases, leaving 12 bases between the germline ends. The CDR3 region has the DNA TGTGCCAGCTCAATCGGACGGGGGACAGATACGCAGTATTTT. Its protein is CASSIGRGTDTQYF.

The rearrangement joins TRBV5-1 to TRBJ2-1; D not resolved. Between the trimmed V and J ends, which lost 4 bases and 4 bases, there was a span of 12 bases. This CDR3 contains 14 residues. Germline CDR1 reads SGHRS; CDR2 reads YFSETQ. This CDR3 reads CASSTDLPYNEQFF. DNA for the CDR3: TGCGCCAGCAGCACGGACCTCCCTTACAATGAGCAGTTCTTC.

V and J are TRBV12-5 and TRBJ2-5; D gene unclear. The germline V gene encodes CDR1 LGHNT and CDR2 FRNRAP. V was cut by 9 bases and J by 4 bases, with 12 bases left in between. The CDR3 is 12 residues long. This CDR3 reads CARACPLETQYF. CDR3 sequence (DNA): TGTGCTAGGGCTTGCCCTTTAGAGACCCAGTACTTC.

This clone was picked up one time. The gene calls are TRBV29-1 and TRBJ2-4, with TRBD2 identical over 10 bases. V dropped 3 bases and J dropped 8; count of bases not matched to a gene: 7. The CDR3 contains 14 residues. Per the germline V gene, CDR1 is SQVTM and CDR2 is ANQGSEA. The CDR3 DNA reads as TGCAGCGTTGAGGCTAGCGGGGGAGGAGACATTCAGTACTTC. Its translation: CSVEASGGGDIQYF.

The gene calls are TRBV5-6 and TRBJ1-2, with D possibly TRBD1 on 6 matching bases. Trimming cost V 4 bases and J 5 bases, with 27 bases left between them. The CDR3 has 18 amino acids. The germline V gene encodes CDR1 SGHDT and CDR2 YYEEEE. CDR3 sequence reads: CASSVPGGQEKDRYGYTF. The DNA of the CDR3 is TGTGCCAGCAGCGTACCCGGGGGACAAGAAAAAGACCGGTATGGCTACACCTTC.